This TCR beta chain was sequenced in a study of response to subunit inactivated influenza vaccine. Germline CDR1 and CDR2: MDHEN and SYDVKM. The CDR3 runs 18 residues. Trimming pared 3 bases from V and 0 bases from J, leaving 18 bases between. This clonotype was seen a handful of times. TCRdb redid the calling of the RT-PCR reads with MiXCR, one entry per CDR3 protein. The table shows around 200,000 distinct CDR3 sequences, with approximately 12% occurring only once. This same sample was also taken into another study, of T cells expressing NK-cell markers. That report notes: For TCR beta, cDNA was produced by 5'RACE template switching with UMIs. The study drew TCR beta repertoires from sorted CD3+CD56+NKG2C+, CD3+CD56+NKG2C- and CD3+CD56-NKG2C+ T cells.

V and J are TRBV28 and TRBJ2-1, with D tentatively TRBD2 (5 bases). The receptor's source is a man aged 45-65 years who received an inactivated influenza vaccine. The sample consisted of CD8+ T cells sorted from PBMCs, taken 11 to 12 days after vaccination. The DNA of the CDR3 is TGTGCCAGCAGTTTTCCCCGGGGAAGCGGCAGCTCCTACAATGAGCAGTTCTTC. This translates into CASSFPRGSGSSYNEQFF.